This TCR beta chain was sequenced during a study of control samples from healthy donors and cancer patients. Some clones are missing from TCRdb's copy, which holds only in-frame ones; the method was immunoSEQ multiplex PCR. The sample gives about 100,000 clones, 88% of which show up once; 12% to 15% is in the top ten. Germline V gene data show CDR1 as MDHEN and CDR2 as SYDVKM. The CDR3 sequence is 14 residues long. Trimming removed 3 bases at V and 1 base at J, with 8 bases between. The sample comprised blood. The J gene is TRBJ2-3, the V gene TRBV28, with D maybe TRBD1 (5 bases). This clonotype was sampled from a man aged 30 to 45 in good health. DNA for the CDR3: TGTGCCAGCAGTTTCCAAGGGGGCACAGATACGCAGTATTTT. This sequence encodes CASSFQGGTDTQYF.